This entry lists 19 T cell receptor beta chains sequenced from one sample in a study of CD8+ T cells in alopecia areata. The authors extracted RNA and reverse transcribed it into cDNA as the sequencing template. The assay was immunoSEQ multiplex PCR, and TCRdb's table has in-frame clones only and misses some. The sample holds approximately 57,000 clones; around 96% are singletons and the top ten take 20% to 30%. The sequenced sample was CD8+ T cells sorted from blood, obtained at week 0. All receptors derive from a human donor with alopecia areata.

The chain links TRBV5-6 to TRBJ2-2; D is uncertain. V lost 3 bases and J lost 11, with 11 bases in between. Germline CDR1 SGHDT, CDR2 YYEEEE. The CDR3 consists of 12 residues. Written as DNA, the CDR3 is TGTGCCAGCAGCTCTGCGTCAGTCGAGCTGTTTTTT. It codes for CASSSASVELFF.

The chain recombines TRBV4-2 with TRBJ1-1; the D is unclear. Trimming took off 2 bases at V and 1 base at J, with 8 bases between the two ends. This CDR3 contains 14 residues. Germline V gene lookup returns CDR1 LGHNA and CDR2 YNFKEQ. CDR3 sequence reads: CASSQLTQNTEAFF. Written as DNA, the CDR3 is TGTGCCAGCAGCCAACTTACCCAGAACACTGAAGCTTTCTTT.

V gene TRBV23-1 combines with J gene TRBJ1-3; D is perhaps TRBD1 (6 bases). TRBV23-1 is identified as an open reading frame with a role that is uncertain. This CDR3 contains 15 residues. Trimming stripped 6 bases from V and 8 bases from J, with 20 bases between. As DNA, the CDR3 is TGCGCCAGCAGCCAAGCCTGGCAGGGGTTGTACACCATATATTTT. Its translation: CASSQAWQGLYTIYF.

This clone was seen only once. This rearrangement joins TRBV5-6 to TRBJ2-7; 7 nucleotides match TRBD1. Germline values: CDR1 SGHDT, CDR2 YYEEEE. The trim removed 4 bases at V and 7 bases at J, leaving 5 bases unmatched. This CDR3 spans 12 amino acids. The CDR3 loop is CASSLTGVEQYF. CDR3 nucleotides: TGTGCCAGCAGCCTAACAGGGGTTGAGCAGTACTTC.

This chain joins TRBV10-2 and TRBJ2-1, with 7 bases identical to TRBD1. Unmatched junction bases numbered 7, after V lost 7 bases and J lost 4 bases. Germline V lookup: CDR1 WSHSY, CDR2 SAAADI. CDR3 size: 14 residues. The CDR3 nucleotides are TGCGCCAGCACCGAGACAGGGAATTACAATGAGCAGTTCTTC. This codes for CASTETGNYNEQFF.

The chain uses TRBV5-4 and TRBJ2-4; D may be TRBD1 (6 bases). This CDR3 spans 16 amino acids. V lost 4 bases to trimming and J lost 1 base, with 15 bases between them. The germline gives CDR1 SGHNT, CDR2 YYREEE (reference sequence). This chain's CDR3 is CASSKTGSGAKNIQYF. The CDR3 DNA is TGTGCCAGCAGCAAGACAGGTTCCGGGGCCAAAAACATTCAGTACTTC.

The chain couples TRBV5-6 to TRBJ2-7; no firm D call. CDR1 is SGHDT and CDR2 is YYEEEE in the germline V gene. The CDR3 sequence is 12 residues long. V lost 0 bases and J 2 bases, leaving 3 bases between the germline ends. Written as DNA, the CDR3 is TGTGCCAGCAGCTTGGGAGCCTACGAGCAGTACTTC. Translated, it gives CASSLGAYEQYF.

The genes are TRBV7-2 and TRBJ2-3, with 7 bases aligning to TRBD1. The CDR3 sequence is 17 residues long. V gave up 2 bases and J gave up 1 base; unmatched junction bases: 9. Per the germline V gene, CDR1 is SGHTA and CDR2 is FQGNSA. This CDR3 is CASSLWGPDRRTDTQYF. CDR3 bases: TGTGCCAGCAGCTTATGGGGCCCGGACAGGCGCACAGATACGCAGTATTTT. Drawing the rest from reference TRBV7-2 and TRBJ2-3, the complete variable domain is GAGVSQSPSNKVTEKGKDVELRCDPISGHTALYWYRQSLGQGLEFLIYFQGNSAPDKSGLPSDRFSAERTGGSVSTLTIQRTQQEDSAVYLCASSLWGPDRRTDTQYFGPGTRLTVL.

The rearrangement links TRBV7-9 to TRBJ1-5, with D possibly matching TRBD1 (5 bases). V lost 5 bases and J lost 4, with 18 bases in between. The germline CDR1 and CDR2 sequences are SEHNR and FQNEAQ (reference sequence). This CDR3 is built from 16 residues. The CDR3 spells CASSPTGEGSNQPQHF. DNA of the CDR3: TGTGCCAGCAGCCCTACAGGAGAGGGATCAAATCAGCCCCAGCATTTT.

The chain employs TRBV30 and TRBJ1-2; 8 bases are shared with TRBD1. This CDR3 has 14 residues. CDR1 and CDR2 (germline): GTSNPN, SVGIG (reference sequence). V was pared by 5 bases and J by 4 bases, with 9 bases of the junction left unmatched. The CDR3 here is CAWLGDRRFYGYTF. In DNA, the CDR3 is TGTGCCTGGTTAGGGGACAGGCGATTCTATGGCTACACCTTC. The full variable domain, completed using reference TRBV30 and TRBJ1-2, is SQTIHQWPATLVQPVGSPLSLECTVEGTSNPNLYWYRQAAGRGLQLLFYSVGIGQISSEVPQNLSASRPQDRQFILSSKKLLLSDSGFYLCAWLGDRRFYGYTFGSGTRLTVV.

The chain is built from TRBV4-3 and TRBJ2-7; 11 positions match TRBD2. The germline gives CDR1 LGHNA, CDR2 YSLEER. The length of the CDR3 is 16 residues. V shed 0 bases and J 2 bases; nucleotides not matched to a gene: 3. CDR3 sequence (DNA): TGCGCCAGCAGCCAAGATCTTAGCGGGGGGGCCTACGAGCAGTACTTC. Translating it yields CASSQDLSGGAYEQYF.

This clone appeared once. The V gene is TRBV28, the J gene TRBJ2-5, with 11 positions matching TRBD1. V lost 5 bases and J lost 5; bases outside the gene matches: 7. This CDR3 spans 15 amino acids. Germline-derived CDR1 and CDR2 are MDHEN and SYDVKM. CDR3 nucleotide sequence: TGTGCCAGCAGTGGACAGGGGGCTCCACGGGAGACCCAGTACTTC. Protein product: CASSGQGAPRETQYF. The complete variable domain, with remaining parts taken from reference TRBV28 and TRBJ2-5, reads DVKVTQSSRYLVKRTGEKVFLECVQDMDHENMFWYRQDPGLGLRLIYFSYDVKMKEKGDIPEGYSVSREKKERFSLILESASTNQTSMYLCASSGQGAPRETQYFGPGTRLLVL.

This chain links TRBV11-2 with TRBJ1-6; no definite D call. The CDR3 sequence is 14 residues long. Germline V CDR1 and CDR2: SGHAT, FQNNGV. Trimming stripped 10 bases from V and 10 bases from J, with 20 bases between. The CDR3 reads CATLSGVGGSPLHF. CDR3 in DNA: TGTGCCACCCTATCGGGAGTCGGTGGCTCACCCCTCCACTTT.

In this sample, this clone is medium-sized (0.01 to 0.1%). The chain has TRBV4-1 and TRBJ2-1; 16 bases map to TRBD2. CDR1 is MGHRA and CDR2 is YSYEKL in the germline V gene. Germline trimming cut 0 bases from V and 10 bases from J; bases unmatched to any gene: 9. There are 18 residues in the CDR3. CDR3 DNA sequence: TGCGCCAGCAGCCAAGATCCGGGACTAGCGGGGGGGCGAGGAGAGCAGTTCTTC. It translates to CASSQDPGLAGGRGEQFF.

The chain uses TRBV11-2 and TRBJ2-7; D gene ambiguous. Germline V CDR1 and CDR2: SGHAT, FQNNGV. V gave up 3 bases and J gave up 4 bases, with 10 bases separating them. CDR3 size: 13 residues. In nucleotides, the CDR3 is TGTGCCAGCAGCTTTGGCCCCTCGTACGAGCAGTACTTC. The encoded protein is CASSFGPSYEQYF.

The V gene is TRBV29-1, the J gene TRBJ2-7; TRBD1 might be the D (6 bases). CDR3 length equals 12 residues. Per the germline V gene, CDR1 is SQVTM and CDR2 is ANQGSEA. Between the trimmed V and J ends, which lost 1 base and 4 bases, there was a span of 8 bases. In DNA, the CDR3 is TGCAGCGTTGAAGGCAGGGGATACGAGCAGTACTTC. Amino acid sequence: CSVEGRGYEQYF.

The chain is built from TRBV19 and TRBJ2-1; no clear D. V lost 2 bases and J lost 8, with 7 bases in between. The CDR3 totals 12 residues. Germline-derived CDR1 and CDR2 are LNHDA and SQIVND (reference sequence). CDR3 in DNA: TGTGCCAGTAGTATAAGCATTGATGAGCAGTTCTTC. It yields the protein CASSISIDEQFF.

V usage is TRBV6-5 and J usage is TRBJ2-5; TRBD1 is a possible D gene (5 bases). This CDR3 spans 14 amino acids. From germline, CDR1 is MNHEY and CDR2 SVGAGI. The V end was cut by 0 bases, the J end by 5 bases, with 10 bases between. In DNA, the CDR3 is TGTGCCAGCAGTTACTCATGGGGCGCGGAGACCCAGTACTTC. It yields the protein CASSYSWGAETQYF.

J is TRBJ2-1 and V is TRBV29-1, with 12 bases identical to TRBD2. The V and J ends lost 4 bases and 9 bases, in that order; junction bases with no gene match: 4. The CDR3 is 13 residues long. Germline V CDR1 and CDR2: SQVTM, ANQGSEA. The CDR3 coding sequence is TGCAGCGTTGGACTAGCGGGGGAACGTGAGCAGTTCTTC. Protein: CSVGLAGEREQFF.